This section outlines one TCR beta chain sequence together with its context. The antigen is unknown. Germline V gene sequence: CDR1 SGHTA, CDR2 FQGTGA. The CDR3 loop spans 16 amino acids. V gave up 1 base and J gave up 3 bases, with 14 bases separating them. Sequencing was performed with immunoSEQ multiplex PCR; in TCRdb, only in-frame clones are kept and a portion is missing. The top ten hold approximately 15% of the sample, which has some 110,000 clones, about 86% seen once. The source of the sample is a study of T cell responses to AZD1222 COVID-19 vaccine. The study's findings and limits: Reports indicate that nearly half of spike-specific TCRs are directed at unmutated variant regions.

V is TRBV7-3 and J is TRBJ2-3; D perhaps matches TRBD2 (6 bases). Sequenced here: peripheral blood, sampled 28 days after the second AZD1222 dose. The TCR sequence derives from an adult who received the AZD1222 COVID-19 vaccine. The DNA of the CDR3 is TGTGCCAGCAGCTTAATCGGGGGAGTTGGGACAGATACGCAGTATTTT. It is translated as CASSLIGGVGTDTQYF.